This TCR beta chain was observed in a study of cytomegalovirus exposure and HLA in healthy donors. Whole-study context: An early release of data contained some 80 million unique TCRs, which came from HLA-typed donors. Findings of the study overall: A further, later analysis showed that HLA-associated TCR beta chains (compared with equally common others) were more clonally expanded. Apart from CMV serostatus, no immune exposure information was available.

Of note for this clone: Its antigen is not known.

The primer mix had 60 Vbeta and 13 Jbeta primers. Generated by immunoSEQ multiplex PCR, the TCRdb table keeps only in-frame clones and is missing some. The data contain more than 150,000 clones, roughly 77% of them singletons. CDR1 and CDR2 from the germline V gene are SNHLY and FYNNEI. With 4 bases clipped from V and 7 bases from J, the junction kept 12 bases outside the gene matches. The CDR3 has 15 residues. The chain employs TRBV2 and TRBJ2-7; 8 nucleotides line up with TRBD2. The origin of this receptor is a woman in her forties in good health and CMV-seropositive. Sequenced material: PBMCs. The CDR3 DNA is TGTGCCAGCAGTGTCGGGGGGGCTATGGGGGGAGAGCAGTACTTC. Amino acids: CASSVGGAMGGEQYF.